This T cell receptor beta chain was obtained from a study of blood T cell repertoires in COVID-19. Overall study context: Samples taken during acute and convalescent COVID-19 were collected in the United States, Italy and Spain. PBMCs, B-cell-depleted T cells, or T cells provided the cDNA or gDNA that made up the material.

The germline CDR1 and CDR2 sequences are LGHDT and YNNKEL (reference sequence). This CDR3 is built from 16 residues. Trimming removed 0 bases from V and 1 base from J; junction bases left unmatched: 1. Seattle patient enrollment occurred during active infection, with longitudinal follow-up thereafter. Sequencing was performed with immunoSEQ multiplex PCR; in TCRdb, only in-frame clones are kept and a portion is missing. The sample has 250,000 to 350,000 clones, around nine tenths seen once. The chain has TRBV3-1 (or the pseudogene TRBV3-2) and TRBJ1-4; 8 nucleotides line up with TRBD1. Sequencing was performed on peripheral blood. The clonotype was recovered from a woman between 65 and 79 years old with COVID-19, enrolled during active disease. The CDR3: CASSQEQGVTNEKLFF. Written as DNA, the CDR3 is TGTGCCAGCAGCCAAGAACAGGGGGTAACTAATGAAAAACTGTTTTTT.